Detailed here is one T cell receptor (beta chain). This entry comes from a study of PD-L1 blockade in urothelial cancer. Across the study: Prior exposure to chemotherapy in patients amounted to 0 to 3 regimens received. Blood was analyzed 3 weeks (second dose) and 6 weeks after treatment start. The study recovered a median of 141,255 T cells per blood sample.

Profiling relied on immunoSEQ multiplex PCR, and the TCRdb table lists in-frame clones only, not all of them. The data show fewer than 45,000 clones, with approximately 82% seen just once and approximately 16% held by the top ten. V was clipped by 2 bases and J by 2 bases, with 12 bases between them. The CDR3 loop spans 15 amino acids. The V gene's germline CDR1 is MNHEY and CDR2 SVGAGI. The source material was PBMCs, sampled around atezolizumab (anti-PD-L1) treatment. The TCR originated in a man aged 55 to 70 with urothelial cancer. The V and J genes are TRBV6-5 and TRBJ2-5; TRBD1 might be the D (6 bases). DNA of the CDR3: TGTGCCAGCAGTTACGACAGGCGAGTACAAGAGACCCAGTACTTC. Protein sequence: CASSYDRRVQETQYF.